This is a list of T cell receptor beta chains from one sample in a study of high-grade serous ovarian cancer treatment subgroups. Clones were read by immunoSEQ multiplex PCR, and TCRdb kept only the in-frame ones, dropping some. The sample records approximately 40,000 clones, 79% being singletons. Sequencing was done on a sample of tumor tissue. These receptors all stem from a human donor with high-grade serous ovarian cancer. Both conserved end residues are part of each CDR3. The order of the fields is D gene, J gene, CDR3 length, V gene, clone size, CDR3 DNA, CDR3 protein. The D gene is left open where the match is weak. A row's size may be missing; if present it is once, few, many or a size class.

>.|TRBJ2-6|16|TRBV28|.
TGTGCCAGCAGTTTCGACGGGAGCAATGGGGCCAACGTCCTGACTTTC
CASSFDGSNGANVLTF
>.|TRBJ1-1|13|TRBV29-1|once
TGCAGCGTGTCCGGACAGCAGAACACTGAAGCTTTCTTT
CSVSGQQNTEAFF
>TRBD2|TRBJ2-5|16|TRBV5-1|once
TGCGCCAGCAGAACCTCCGGACAGCGGGGGTCGGAGACCCAGTACTTC
CASRTSGQRGSETQYF
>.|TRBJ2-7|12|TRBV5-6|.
TGTGCCAGCAGCTTGAGCAGGTACGAGCAGTACTTC
CASSLSRYEQYF
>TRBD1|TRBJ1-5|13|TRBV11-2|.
TGTGCCAGCAGCTTTCGACAGGGCCAGCCCCAGCATTTT
CASSFRQGQPQHF
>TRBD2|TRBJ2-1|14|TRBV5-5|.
TGTGCCAGCAGCTTGCTAGCGGGAGCTATTGAGCAGTTCTTC
CASSLLAGAIEQFF
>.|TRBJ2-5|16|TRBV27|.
TGTGCCAGCAGTCTGGGACCGACATCCCCCCAAGAGACCCAGTACTTC
CASSLGPTSPQETQYF
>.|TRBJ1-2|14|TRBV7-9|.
TGTGCCAGCAGCTTAGCGGGCGGCGAAGGGGGCTACACCTTC
CASSLAGGEGGYTF
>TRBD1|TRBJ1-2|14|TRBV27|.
TGTGCCAGCAGTTCGCGGACAGGGGACTATGGCTACACCTTC
CASSSRTGDYGYTF
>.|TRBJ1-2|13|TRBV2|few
TGTGCCAGCAGTCCCATGAGGGGCGGTGGCTACACCTTC
CASSPMRGGGYTF